This TCR beta chain was captured by sequencing in a study of T cell responses to AZD1222 COVID-19 vaccine (dated by TCRdb to about 2021). At the level of the whole study: AZD1222 recipients with second doses at about 4 weeks or about 12 weeks were pooled, because spike-specific TCR depth and breadth did not differ between schedules. TCR sequencing covered roughly 230 trial participants: around 210 given two doses of AZD1222 and 26 given two doses of MenACWY control vaccine. Trial participants were enrolled by age into subgroups of 18-55, 56-69 and 70-plus years, and around 150, 28 and 57 TCR-sequenced participants, respectively, were included in these subgroups. What the study reported, not specific to this receptor: Spike-specific TCR breadth and depth rose significantly after two AZD1222 doses compared with day 0 and with MenACWY recipients. Because no day 14 peak-response samples were available, the repertoires could be characterized only after the peak T cell response. The whole spike protein was spanned by vaccine-associated CD4 TCRs, and dominant responses were seen in regions 160-218 and 743-854. Nearly half of unique spike-specific TCRs reportedly recognized epitopes outside regions mutated in the B.1.351 and B.1.1.7 variants. The 56-69-year group was small, and its depth increase did not reach significance, likely because of low power. Participants were mostly white British and included more females than males, and it was suggested by the authors that clonal diversity may have been underestimated. Only a handful of AZD1222 recipients were SARS-CoV-2 seropositive at baseline, limiting conclusions about previously exposed vaccinees.

The sample's time point label, decoded: baseline before first vaccination. Vaccinee samples came from UK trials COV001 and COV002, including a single-blind randomized controlled phase 2/3 trial of AZD1222 (ChAdOx1 nCoV-19) in healthy adults. For TCRbeta chain sequencing, PBMC samples from trial participants were taken at day 0 and at day 28 after the second dose. The CDR3, cysteine through phenylalanine, is 14 amino acids long. Kept here is only the CDR3 DNA, which spans 42 bases and is read in frame from base 1. Relative to germline, V is 3 bases shorter and J is 1 base shorter, with 9 bases between their ends. The germline V gene (reference sequence) sets CDR1 to LGHDT and CDR2 to YNNKEL. The CDR3 regions of human TCRbeta chains were analyzed by immunosequencing. For the original study's pipeline: Repertoire TCRs were matched against a reference library of SARS-CoV-2-specific TCRs generated with the MIRA antigen-specificity platform. Breadth was defined as the fraction of unique TCRs that were SARS-CoV-2-associated. Depth was defined as the fraction of total T cells that were SARS-CoV-2-associated. Using the MIRA data, each spike-specific TCR was assigned both to the spike region to which the TCR was reactive and to a CD4 or CD8 class. Log10-transformed breadth and depth values were compared by one-way ANOVA with Sidak's multiple comparisons tests. TCRdb took over this immuneACCESS table, retaining in-frame rearrangements with V and J assigned. Such tables are incomplete; in checked studies, under half of the missing clones stem from an unresolved V gene, and the remainder is unexplained. V, J and clone size were drawn from that table, and D and trimming were deduced from the DNA. This sample holds 100,000 to 120,000 clones; nearly 90% were observed only once. The ten largest make up approximately 3% of the sample.

As to this clone: The clone's antigen remains unknown. No clone much larger than this one lies a single base away; base qualities are absent.

Rearrangement joined TRBV3-1 (or the pseudogene TRBV3-2) to TRBJ1-1; no confident D gene assignment can be made. The specimen was peripheral blood, collected on day 0 of AZD1222 vaccination. This sequence was found in an adult in good health. The DNA reads as follows: TGTGCCAGCAGCCACCCAGCGACGAACACTGAAGCTTTCTTT. Protein translation: CASSHPATNTEAFF.